This T cell receptor (beta chain) was profiled in a study of STAT5B mutations in CD4+ large granular lymphocyte leukemia (dated by TCRdb to between 2021 and 2024). In the study overall: Among healthy controls, the CDR3 'QG' motif was associated with a particular HLA allele. The TCRbeta repertoires of CD4+ T-cell large granular lymphocyte leukemia patients were compared with the TCRbeta repertoires of healthy blood donors. Flow cytometry on FACSCanto II or FACSVerse showed that the purified fractions were more than 95% pure among lymphocytes.

TCRbeta rearrangements were sequenced from genomic DNA using the immunoSEQ assay at survey resolution. In the authors' own workflow: A lowest detectable productive clonotype frequency of 2.59 x 10-5 was observed in the TCR sequencing data. Analyses included only productive TCRbeta rearrangements, meaning complete and in-frame sequences. Simpson clonality, calculated in the immunoSEQ Analyzer version 3.0, was used as the measure of sample clonality. Based on frequency, clones were grouped as very rare, small, medium, large (1-20%) or hyperexpanded (>20%). OLGA 1.2.3 estimated generation probabilities, VDJtools produced V-gene circos plots, VDJdb was queried for specificities, and GLIPH identified CDR3 motifs. TCRdb carries this immuneACCESS record with in-frame sequences only. Its versions omit some clonotypes, under half of them owing to an unresolved V gene in the studies checked, with the rest unexplained. V and J calls and clone size are as listed in that table; D and trimming were resolved from the DNA. The sample has more than 30,000 clones on record, 69% of them singletons. Less than 3% of the sample lies in the top ten.

The healthy control group was made up of 37 blood donors, and the Finnish Red Cross blood service supplied their buffy coats. All TCR-sequenced material derived from peripheral blood: patient blood samples and healthy donor buffy coats. Peripheral blood mononuclear cells were isolated by Ficoll-Hypaque gradient centrifugation. CD4+ cells were magnetically purified from the buffy coats of healthy controls. Genomic DNA was extracted using the Gentra Puregene Cell and Tissue kit, and a Qubit 2.0 fluorometer was used to quantify it. Note on this clone: There is no known antigen for this receptor. No much larger clonotype is one base removed from it; base qualities were not supplied.

Overall results and qualifications from the work: CD4-sorted patient repertoires appeared more clonal than healthy CD4+ repertoires, and this difference persisted after removing the putative leukemic clones. The main leukemic clonotypes were found to be private to each patient, although around 25% of the main leukemic clonotypes were detected at low frequency in the non-leukemic repertoires of other patients. The data were not HLA-matched, and the relatively small sample size could explain the higher clonality seen in CD4+ compared with CD8+ T-LGLL.

Source material: CD4+ T cells from blood buffy coats. The sequence was obtained from a human donor in good health.

The CDR3 protein: CASSRIGQGFYEQYF. The bases read TGTGCCAGCAGCCGGATCGGACAGGGTTTCTACGAGCAGTACTTC. This chain joins TRBV14 to TRBJ2-7, and 8 bases in between align with TRBD1. The CDR3 has 15 amino acids, counting the end cysteine and phenylalanine. The only DNA kept is the CDR3, 45 bases in frame from the first base. V lost 4 bases and J lost 3 bases, and the count of bases not matched to a germline gene is 8. From the germline V gene, CDR1 is SGHDN and CDR2 is FVKESK.